This T cell receptor (beta chain) was sequenced in a study of blood T cell repertoires in COVID-19. This clone has just one count. Method: immunoSEQ multiplex PCR; TCRdb's copy keeps in-frame clones and lacks some. The repertoire holds 150,000 or so clones, with 85% as singletons. This receptor was taken from a human donor with acute or convalescent COVID-19. The donor label of this sample is uncertain. Specimen: peripheral blood.

The CDR3 region has the DNA TGTGCCAGCAGCCGGCTACCCTGGACAGTCTATGGCTACACCTTC. Translated, it gives CASSRLPWTVYGYTF. V and J are TRBV14 and TRBJ1-2, with a tentative D call TRBD1 (6 bases). With 4 bases removed from V and 4 bases from J, the gap between germline ends came to 16 bases. Per germline, CDR1 SGHDN and CDR2 FVKESK. The CDR3 covers 15 residues.